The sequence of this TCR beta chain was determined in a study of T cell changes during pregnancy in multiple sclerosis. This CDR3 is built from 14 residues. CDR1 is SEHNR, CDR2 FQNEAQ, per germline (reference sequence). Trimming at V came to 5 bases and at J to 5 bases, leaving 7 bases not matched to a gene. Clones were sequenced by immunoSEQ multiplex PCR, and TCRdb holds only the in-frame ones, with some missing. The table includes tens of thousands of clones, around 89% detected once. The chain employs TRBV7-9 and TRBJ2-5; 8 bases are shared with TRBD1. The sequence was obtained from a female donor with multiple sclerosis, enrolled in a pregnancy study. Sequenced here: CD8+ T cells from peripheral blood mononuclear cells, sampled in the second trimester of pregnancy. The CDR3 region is CASSPRTGQETQYF. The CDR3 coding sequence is TGTGCCAGCAGCCCACGGACAGGGCAGGAGACCCAGTACTTC.